A selection of T cell receptor beta chains follows, all from one sample in a study of OX40 agonist ivuxolimab in advanced cancers. The data were produced by immunoSEQ multiplex PCR, yet TCRdb's version contains in-frame clones alone and is incomplete. The repertoire holds 95,000 to 150,000 clones, with roughly 93% as singletons. The input for sequencing was CD4+ or CD8+ T cells sorted from blood, taken in a trial of the OX40 agonist ivuxolimab. These receptors all stem from an adult with an advanced solid tumor such as melanoma, head and neck, liver or kidney cancer. Both conserved end residues are part of each CDR3. The D gene is left open where the match is weak.

V gene	D gene	J gene	CDR3 DNA	CDR3 protein
TRBV28	TRBD1	TRBJ1-1	TGTGCCAGCAGTTTGGGACAGGGTGTCTCTGAAGCTTTCTTT	CASSLGQGVSEAFF
TRBV29-1	.	TRBJ1-2	TGCAGCGTTGAAGATGTTAGTCGGGGCCCCGGCTACACCTTC	CSVEDVSRGPGYTF
TRBV7-8	.	TRBJ2-5	TGTGCCAGCAGCTTCTCCCCGGGGCTGGAGACCCAGTACTTC	CASSFSPGLETQYF
TRBV7-9	.	TRBJ1-4	TGTGCCAGCAGCCCAAGACGGGGATCCCAGGACGAAAAACTGTTTTTT	CASSPRRGSQDEKLFF
TRBV11-1	.	TRBJ2-7	TGTGCCAGCAGCCTAGGGGATCTTGCATACGAGCAGTACTTC	CASSLGDLAYEQYF
TRBV7-3	.	TRBJ1-6	TGTGCCAGCAGCTTAACAATATCGACCGATTCACCCCTCCACTTT	CASSLTISTDSPLHF
TRBV7-2	.	TRBJ1-3	TGTGCCAGCAGCTTTGAGAGAGGTGCCATCGACACCATATATTTT	CASSFERGAIDTIYF
TRBV14	.	TRBJ2-1	TGTGCCAGCAGCCGTATAGGGGGTCCGAGCTCCTACAATGAGCAGTTCTTC	CASSRIGGPSSYNEQFF
TRBV27	.	TRBJ2-1	TGTGCCAGCAGCGTCGCCAAGAATGAGCAGTTCTTC	CASSVAKNEQFF
TRBV7-3	.	TRBJ2-2	TGTGCCAGCAGCCAAACACTGAACACCGGGGAGCTGTTTTTT	CASSQTLNTGELFF
TRBV7-2	.	TRBJ1-4	TGTGCCAGCACGACCTCGGGGCTCGGTAATGAAAAACTGTTTTTT	CASTTSGLGNEKLFF
TRBV6-1	.	TRBJ1-1	TGTGCCAGCAGTCCTCCAGGCAGGGGAGCTTTCTTT	CASSPPGRGAFF
TRBV28	.	TRBJ2-2	TGTGCCAGCAGTTTTCAGGGAGGGAACACCGGGGAGCTGTTTTTT	CASSFQGGNTGELFF
TRBV5-1	.	TRBJ2-7	TGCGCCAGCAGCTTGTATCGTGGAGCCTACGAGCAGTACTTC	CASSLYRGAYEQYF